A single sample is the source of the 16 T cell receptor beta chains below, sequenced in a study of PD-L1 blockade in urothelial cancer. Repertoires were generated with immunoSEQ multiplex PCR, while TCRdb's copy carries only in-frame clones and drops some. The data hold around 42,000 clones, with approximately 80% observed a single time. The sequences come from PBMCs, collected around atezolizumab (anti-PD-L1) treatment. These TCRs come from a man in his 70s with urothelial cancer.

CDR3: CASSQDRQTGGYEQYF. In nucleotides, the CDR3 is TGCGCCAGCAGCCAAGATCGTCAGACAGGGGGATACGAGCAGTACTTC. The genes are TRBV4-3 and TRBJ2-7; 9 bases are a match to TRBD1. The junction had 7 bases not matched to a gene; V was cut back by 0 bases and J by 4 bases. Looked up from germline, CDR1 is LGHNA and CDR2 is YSLEER. The CDR3 runs 16 residues.

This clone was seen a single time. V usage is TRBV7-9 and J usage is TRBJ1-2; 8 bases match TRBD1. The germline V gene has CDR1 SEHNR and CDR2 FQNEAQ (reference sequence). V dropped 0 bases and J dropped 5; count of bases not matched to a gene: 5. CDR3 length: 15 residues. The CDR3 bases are TGTGCCAGCAGCTTAGCGCTCACAGGGGGGTATGGCTACACCTTC. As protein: CASSLALTGGYGYTF.

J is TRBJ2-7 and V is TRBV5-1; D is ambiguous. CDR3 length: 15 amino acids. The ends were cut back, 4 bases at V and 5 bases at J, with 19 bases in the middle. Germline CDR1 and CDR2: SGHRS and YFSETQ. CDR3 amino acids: CASSPLRPSEDEQYF. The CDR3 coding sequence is TGCGCCAGCAGCCCTCTTCGCCCCTCCGAGGACGAGCAGTACTTC.

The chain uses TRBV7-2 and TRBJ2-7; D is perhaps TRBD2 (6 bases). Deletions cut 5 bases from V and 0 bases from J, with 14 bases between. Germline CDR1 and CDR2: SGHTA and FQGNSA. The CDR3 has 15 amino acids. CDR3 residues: CASSPRAGFSYEQYF. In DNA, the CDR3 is TGTGCCAGCAGCCCTCGGGCGGGATTCTCCTACGAGCAGTACTTC.

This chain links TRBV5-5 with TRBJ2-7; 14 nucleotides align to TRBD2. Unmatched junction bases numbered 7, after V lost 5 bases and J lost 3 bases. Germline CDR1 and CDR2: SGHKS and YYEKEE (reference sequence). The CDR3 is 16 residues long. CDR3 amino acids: CASSLGLAGEIYEQYF. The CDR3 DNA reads TGTGCCAGCAGTCTGGGACTAGCGGGAGAGATCTACGAGCAGTACTTC.

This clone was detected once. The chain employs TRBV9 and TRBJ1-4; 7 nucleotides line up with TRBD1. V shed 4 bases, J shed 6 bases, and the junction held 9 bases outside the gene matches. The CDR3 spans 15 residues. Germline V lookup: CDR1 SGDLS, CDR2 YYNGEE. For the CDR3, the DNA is TGTGCCAGCAGCCCGACACAGGGGAGGTATGAAAAACTGTTTTTT. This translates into CASSPTQGRYEKLFF.

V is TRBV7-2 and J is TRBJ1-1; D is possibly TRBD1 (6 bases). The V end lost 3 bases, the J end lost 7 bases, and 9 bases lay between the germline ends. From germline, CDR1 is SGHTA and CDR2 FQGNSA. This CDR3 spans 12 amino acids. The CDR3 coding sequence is TGTGCCAGCAGCTTGGACAGAGATGAAGCTTTCTTT. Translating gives CASSLDRDEAFF.

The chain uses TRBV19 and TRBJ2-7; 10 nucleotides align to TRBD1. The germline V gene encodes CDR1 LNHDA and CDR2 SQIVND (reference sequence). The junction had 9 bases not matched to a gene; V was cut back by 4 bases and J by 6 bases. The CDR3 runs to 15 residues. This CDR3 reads CASSTGGQGSGEQYF. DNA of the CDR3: TGTGCCAGTAGTACCGGGGGACAGGGGTCGGGCGAGCAGTACTTC.

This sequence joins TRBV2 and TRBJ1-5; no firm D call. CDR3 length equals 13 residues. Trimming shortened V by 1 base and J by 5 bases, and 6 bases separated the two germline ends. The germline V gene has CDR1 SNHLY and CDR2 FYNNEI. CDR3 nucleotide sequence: TGTGCCAGCAGTGAAGAGGGAGATCAGCCCCAGCATTTT. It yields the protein CASSEEGDQPQHF.

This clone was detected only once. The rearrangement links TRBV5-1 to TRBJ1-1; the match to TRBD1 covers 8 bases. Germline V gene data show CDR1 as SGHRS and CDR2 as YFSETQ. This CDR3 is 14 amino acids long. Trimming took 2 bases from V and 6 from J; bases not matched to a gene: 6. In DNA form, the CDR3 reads TGCGCCAGCAGCTTACTAGGGACAGGATCTGAAGCTTTCTTT. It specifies CASSLLGTGSEAFF. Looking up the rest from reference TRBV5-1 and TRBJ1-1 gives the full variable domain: KAGVTQTPRYLIKTRGQQVTLSCSPISGHRSVSWYQQTPGQGLQFLFEYFSETQRNKGNFPGRFSGRQFSNSRSEMNVSTLELGDSALYLCASSLLGTGSEAFFGQGTRLTVV.

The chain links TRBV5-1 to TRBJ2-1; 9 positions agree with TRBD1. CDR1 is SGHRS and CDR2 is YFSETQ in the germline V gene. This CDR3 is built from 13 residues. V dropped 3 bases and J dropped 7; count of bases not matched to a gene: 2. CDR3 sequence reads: CASSWDRVNEQFF. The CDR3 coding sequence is TGCGCCAGCAGCTGGGACAGGGTTAATGAGCAGTTCTTC. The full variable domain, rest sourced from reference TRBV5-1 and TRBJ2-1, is KAGVTQTPRYLIKTRGQQVTLSCSPISGHRSVSWYQQTPGQGLQFLFEYFSETQRNKGNFPGRFSGRQFSNSRSEMNVSTLELGDSALYLCASSWDRVNEQFFGPGTRLTVL.

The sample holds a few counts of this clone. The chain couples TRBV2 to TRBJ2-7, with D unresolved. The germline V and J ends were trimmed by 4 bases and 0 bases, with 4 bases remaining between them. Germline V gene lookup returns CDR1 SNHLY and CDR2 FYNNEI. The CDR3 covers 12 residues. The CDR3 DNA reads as TGTGCCAGCAGTGCAATCTCCTACGAGCAGTACTTC. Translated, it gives CASSAISYEQYF. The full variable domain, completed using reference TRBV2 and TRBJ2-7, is EPEVTQTPSHQVTQMGQEVILRCVPISNHLYFYWYRQILGQKVEFLVSFYNNEISEKSEIFDDQFSVERPDGSNFTLKIRSTKLEDSAMYFCASSAISYEQYFGPGTRLTVT.

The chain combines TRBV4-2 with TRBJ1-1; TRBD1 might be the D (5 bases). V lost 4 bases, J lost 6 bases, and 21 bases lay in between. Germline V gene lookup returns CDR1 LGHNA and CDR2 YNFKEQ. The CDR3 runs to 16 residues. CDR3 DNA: TGTGCCAGCAGCCCAAGTTCGGGGGACGAGTTTTCTGAAGCTTTCTTT. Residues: CASSPSSGDEFSEAFF.

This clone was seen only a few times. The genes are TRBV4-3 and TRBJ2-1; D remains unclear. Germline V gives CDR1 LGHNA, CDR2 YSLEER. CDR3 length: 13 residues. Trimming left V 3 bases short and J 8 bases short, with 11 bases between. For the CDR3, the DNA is TGCGCCAGCAGCCATTCCCGTATCGATGAGCAGTTCTTC. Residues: CASSHSRIDEQFF.

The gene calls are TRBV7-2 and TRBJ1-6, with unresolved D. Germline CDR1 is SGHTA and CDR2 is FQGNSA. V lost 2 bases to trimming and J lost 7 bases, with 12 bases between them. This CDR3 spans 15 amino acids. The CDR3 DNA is TGTGCCAGCAGCTTAACTAGGCAGGACAATTCACCCCTCCACTTT. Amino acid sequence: CASSLTRQDNSPLHF.

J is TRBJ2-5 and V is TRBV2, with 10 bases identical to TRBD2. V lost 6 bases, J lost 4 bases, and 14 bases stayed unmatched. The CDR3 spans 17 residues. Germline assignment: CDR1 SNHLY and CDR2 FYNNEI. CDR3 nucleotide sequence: TGTGCCAGCAGGGACCCTACCCTAGCGGGAGAGGCAGAGACCCAGTACTTC. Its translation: CASRDPTLAGEAETQYF.